The sample holds a few counts of the clone carrying this T cell receptor beta chain. The authors' processing: Amplification with reference gene primers provided the estimates of nucleated cell counts. Profiling relied on immunoSEQ multiplex PCR, and the TCRdb table lists in-frame clones only, not all of them. For V, J and clone size, that table is used; D and trimming come from the DNA. The profile shows tens of thousands of clones, roughly 91% of them singletons. This specimen comes from a study of blood T cell repertoires in COVID-19. Overall study: The United States, Italy and Spain were the sources of the acute and convalescent COVID-19 samples. T cells, B-cell-depleted T cells, or PBMCs supplied cDNA or gDNA.

Trimming removed 4 bases at V and 2 bases at J, with 15 bases between. The CDR3 extends over 15 amino acids. CDR1 is WNHNN, CDR2 SYGVQD, per germline (reference sequence). This chain connects TRBV10-1 to TRBJ2-7, with D possibly TRBD2 on 5 matching bases. This receptor was obtained from an elderly woman with active COVID-19. The specimen sequenced was peripheral blood. The CDR3 region has the DNA TGCGCCAGCAGTGCGGACTCGACATTACCCTACGAGCAGTACTTC. Its protein is CASSADSTLPYEQYF.